The source of this TCR beta chain is a study of cytomegalovirus exposure and HLA in healthy donors. The CDR3 extends over 16 amino acids. The V gene lost 0 bases and the J gene lost 4 bases, with 16 bases spanning the gap. Looked up from germline, CDR1 is LGHNA and CDR2 is YSLEER. With 60 Vbeta and 13 Jbeta primers, the PCR was carried out. As handled by the study authors: Counted up in a later analysis, unique TCR beta chains came to 65 million to 80 million, with about 9.9 million shared. The protocol was immunoSEQ multiplex PCR, while the TCRdb copy is restricted to in-frame clones and leaves out a portion. V and J calls and clone size are as listed in that table; D and trimming were resolved from the DNA. The data contain about 130,000 clones, 70% to 90% of them seen just once; the ten biggest clones take up more than 1.5%.

This rearrangement joins TRBV4-3 to TRBJ2-7; a weak D match, TRBD2 (6 bases). The receptor was derived from a boy aged 5 to 17 in good health and CMV-seronegative. Sequenced: PBMCs. The CDR3 nucleotides are TGCGCCAGCAGCCAAGATCAGGACGGGGAGGTTTACGAGCAGTACTTC. Translation gives CASSQDQDGEVYEQYF.